Presented here are 10 T cell receptor beta chains from one specimen sequenced in a study of cytomegalovirus exposure and HLA in healthy donors. PCR employed 60 Vbeta and 13 Jbeta primers. Libraries were prepared by immunoSEQ multiplex PCR; TCRdb keeps only in-frame clonotypes and omits some of them. There are 99,000 or so clones in the sample; 12% occur only once, and 16% lies in the top ten. Sample: PBMCs. Receptors were obtained from a man aged 40-50 years in good health and CMV-seropositive.

V and J are TRBV4-1 and TRBJ1-5; no firm D call. The germline V gene encodes CDR1 MGHRA and CDR2 YSYEKL. V was trimmed by 1 base and J by 0 bases, leaving 10 bases between them. The CDR3 sequence is 16 residues long. CDR3 nucleotides: TGCGCCAGCAGCCAAGTCCCAGGCACTAGCAATCAGCCCCAGCATTTT. Residues: CASSQVPGTSNQPQHF.

The DNA for the CDR3 is TGCGCCAGCAGCACCGGACAGGGGGCGAGAGTCGGGGAGCTGTTTTTT. Its protein product is CASSTGQGARVGELFF. The rearrangement joins TRBV5-1 to TRBJ2-2; TRBD1 matches at 11 bases. The germline gives CDR1 SGHRS, CDR2 YFSETQ. The CDR3 is 16 amino acids. The V gene end was trimmed by 4 bases and the J gene end by 7 bases; junction bases not matched to a gene: 9. Combining the CDR3 with reference TRBV5-1 and TRBJ2-2 gives the whole variable domain KAGVTQTPRYLIKTRGQQVTLSCSPISGHRSVSWYQQTPGQGLQFLFEYFSETQRNKGNFPGRFSGRQFSNSRSEMNVSTLELGDSALYLCASSTGQGARVGELFFGEGSRLTVL.

This clone appeared a few times. The chain employs TRBV9 and TRBJ2-7; the match to TRBD1 covers 7 bases. Per the germline V gene, CDR1 is SGDLS and CDR2 is YYNGEE. The junction had 2 bases not matched to a gene; V was cut back by 0 bases and J by 2 bases. This CDR3 region has 14 residues. The CDR3 DNA reads as TGTGCCAGCAGCGTAGCAGGGACAGCCTACGAGCAGTACTTC. Protein product: CASSVAGTAYEQYF.

The chain employs TRBV6-5 and TRBJ2-2, with TRBD2 matching over 9 bases. The V and J ends lost 4 bases and 4 bases, in that order; junction bases with no gene match: 7. This CDR3 is built from 16 residues. Germline lookup yields CDR1 MNHEY and CDR2 SVGAGI. This CDR3 reads CASSSSGTSPTGELFF. The CDR3 DNA reads as TGTGCCAGCAGTTCAAGCGGGACTAGCCCCACCGGGGAGCTGTTTTTT.

This clone was picked up a small number of times. V and J are TRBV5-4 and TRBJ2-7; TRBD1 is a possible D gene (6 bases). This CDR3 region has 15 residues. Germline V gives CDR1 SGHNT, CDR2 YYREEE (reference sequence). Trimming left V 0 bases short and J 0 bases short, with 10 bases between. This chain's CDR3 is CASSLDQGSSYEQYF. The CDR3 coding sequence is TGTGCCAGCAGCTTGGACCAGGGGAGCTCCTACGAGCAGTACTTC. Looking up the rest from reference TRBV5-4 and TRBJ2-7 gives the full variable domain: ETGVTQSPTHLIKTRGQQVTLRCSSQSGHNTVSWYQQALGQGPQFIFQYYREEENGRGNFPPRFSGLQFPNYSSELNVNALELDDSALYLCASSLDQGSSYEQYFGPGTRLTVT.

This chain connects TRBV28 to TRBJ2-1, with D perhaps TRBD2 (6 bases). CDR1 is MDHEN, CDR2 SYDVKM, per germline. Trimming removed 4 bases at V and 0 bases at J, with 13 bases between. This CDR3 spans 16 amino acids. CDR3: CASSSSSAGSYNEQFF. CDR3 bases: TGTGCCAGCAGTTCGTCTAGCGCCGGCTCCTACAATGAGCAGTTCTTC.

The chain joins TRBV11-2 to TRBJ1-2; D is uncertain. V was clipped by 1 base and J by 4 bases, with 10 bases between them. CDR3 size: 14 residues. Germline lookup yields CDR1 SGHAT and CDR2 FQNNGV. The CDR3 nucleotides read TGTGCCAGCAGCTTAGGGGAGTTCGGCTATGGCTACACCTTC. Amino acids: CASSLGEFGYGYTF.

This clone turned up a few times. J is TRBJ2-1 and V is TRBV7-2; 11 bases are shared with TRBD2. Germline CDR1 is SGHTA and CDR2 is FQGNSA. There are 15 residues in the CDR3. V lost 1 base and J lost 6; bases outside the gene matches: 2. The CDR3 region is CASSLGLAGGNEQFF. The CDR3 DNA reads as TGTGCCAGCAGCTTAGGGCTAGCGGGAGGCAATGAGCAGTTCTTC.

This clone was observed a handful of times. This rearrangement joins TRBV5-1 to TRBJ2-5; no clear D gene. The CDR3 runs 15 residues. CDR1 is SGHRS, CDR2 YFSETQ, per germline. With 3 bases removed from V and 0 bases from J, the gap between germline ends came to 12 bases. CDR3 amino acids: CASSWADRYQETQYF. The DNA for the CDR3 is TGCGCCAGCAGCTGGGCCGACCGCTACCAAGAGACCCAGTACTTC.

This clone was picked up a small number of times. V is TRBV4-3 and J is TRBJ2-7; D uncertain. Looked up from germline, CDR1 is LGHNA and CDR2 is YSLEER. The CDR3 extends over 13 amino acids. The V end was cut by 1 base, the J end by 2 bases, with 6 bases between. The CDR3 spells CASSQAPAYEQYF. CDR3 nucleotide sequence: TGCGCCAGCAGCCAAGCACCGGCCTACGAGCAGTACTTC.